This passage covers 27 T cell receptor beta chains from one sample sequenced in a study of shared clonotypes between healthy human individuals. Profiling relied on immunoSEQ multiplex PCR, and the TCRdb table lists in-frame clones only, not all of them. The profile shows fewer than 850,000 clones, approximately 79% of them singletons. Sequencing input: memory CD4+ T cells sorted from blood. The subset is: CD45RA-negative fraction. These receptors originate from a woman between 25 and 40 years old in good health.

This chain joins TRBV28 and TRBJ2-6; D gene uncertain. Per the germline V gene, CDR1 is MDHEN and CDR2 is SYDVKM. With 2 bases removed from V and 0 bases from J, the gap between germline ends came to 17 bases. The CDR3 length is 19 residues. For the CDR3, the DNA is TGTGCCAGCAGTTTAGTTGCCGCAGGTTCAGACTCTGGGGCCAACGTCCTGACTTTC. It codes for CASSLVAAGSDSGANVLTF.

This clone was seen a handful of times. The chain employs TRBV28 and TRBJ1-1; TRBD1 might be the D (6 bases). V lost 2 bases, J lost 9 bases, and 10 bases lay in between. The CDR3 is made up of 12 amino acids. Germline-derived CDR1 and CDR2 are MDHEN and SYDVKM. CDR3 amino acids: CASSLTQGKAFF. The DNA for the CDR3 is TGTGCCAGCAGTTTAACGCAGGGGAAAGCTTTCTTT.

This clone was observed a few times. This sample includes further DNA sequences coding for the same CDR3. The chain employs TRBV7-8 and TRBJ2-7; D not resolved. Germline V CDR1 and CDR2: SGHVS, FQNEAQ. V was clipped by 3 bases and J by 0 bases, with 9 bases between them. CDR3 length: 14 residues. CDR3: CASSFELSSYEQYF. The CDR3 region has the DNA TGTGCCAGCAGCTTCGAATTAAGCTCCTACGAGCAGTACTTC.

This clone was observed many times. As DNA, the CDR3 is TGTGCCAGCAGAAAGGGACTAGCGGGAGCAAGCGAGCAGTACTTC. This sequence encodes CASRKGLAGASEQYF. The V gene is TRBV27, the J gene TRBJ2-7; 14 bases map to TRBD2. Trimming cost V 6 bases and J 6 bases; bases outside gene matches: 7. The CDR3 consists of 15 residues. Germline V lookup: CDR1 MNHEY, CDR2 SMNVEV (reference sequence).

The chain combines TRBV5-4 with TRBJ2-7; 9 bases map to TRBD1. The V gene end was trimmed by 3 bases and the J gene end by 0 bases; junction bases not matched to a gene: 10. The germline gives CDR1 SGHNT, CDR2 YYREEE (reference sequence). This CDR3 contains 17 residues. In DNA, the CDR3 is TGTGCCAGCAGCTCCACTTTTGGACAGGGGAGCTCCTACGAGCAGTACTTC. The encoded protein is CASSSTFGQGSSYEQYF.

The chain recombines TRBV4-2 with TRBJ2-3, with 12 bases aligning to TRBD2. The CDR3 loop spans 17 amino acids. V lost 0 bases and J lost 5; bases outside the gene matches: 6. Per the germline V gene, CDR1 is LGHNA and CDR2 is YNFKEQ. The CDR3 DNA sequence: TGTGCCAGCAGCCAAGAGGCTAGCGGGAGGGGTGGAGATACGCAGTATTTT. This codes for CASSQEASGRGGDTQYF.

The table lists this clone with many counts. V and J are TRBV28 and TRBJ1-3; 7 bases fit TRBD1. The CDR3 loop spans 15 amino acids. Trimming at V came to 6 bases and at J to 4 bases, leaving 9 bases not matched to a gene. Germline CDR1 is MDHEN and CDR2 is SYDVKM. CDR3: CASREGNRGGNTIYF. In DNA form, the CDR3 reads TGTGCCAGCAGGGAAGGTAACAGGGGAGGAAACACCATATATTTT.

This chain connects TRBV5-1 to TRBJ1-1, with D uncertain. With 6 bases removed from V and 3 bases from J, the gap between germline ends came to 12 bases. This CDR3 contains 13 residues. CDR1 is SGHRS and CDR2 is YFSETQ in the germline V gene. The CDR3 loop is CASKEGTYTEAFF. The DNA for the CDR3 is TGCGCCAGCAAAGAAGGCACGTACACTGAAGCTTTCTTT.

The rearrangement joins TRBV5-4 to TRBJ2-5; TRBD2 matches at 8 bases. Germline V gives CDR1 SGHNT, CDR2 YYREEE (reference sequence). This CDR3 is 13 amino acids long. V was clipped by 4 bases and J by 5 bases; unmatched bases: 4. CDR3 amino acids: CASSVGGVETQYF. CDR3 DNA: TGTGCCAGCAGCGTCGGGGGGGTGGAGACCCAGTACTTC.

The DNA for the CDR3 is TGCGCCAGCAGCCAACCCCAGGGCGGATCCTACGAGCAGTACTTC. Residues: CASSQPQGGSYEQYF. The rearrangement joins TRBV4-1 to TRBJ2-7; TRBD1 is a possible D gene (5 bases). The CDR3 runs to 15 residues. V was cut by 2 bases and J by 1 base, with 12 bases left in between. Germline values: CDR1 MGHRA, CDR2 YSYEKL.

This clone occurred once. The J gene is TRBJ1-3, the V gene TRBV4-1; D may be TRBD1 (6 bases). CDR1 and CDR2 from the germline V gene are MGHRA and YSYEKL. The CDR3 covers 15 residues. The germline V and J ends were trimmed by 2 bases and 2 bases, with 10 bases remaining between them. The CDR3 loop is CASSQPRTAGNTIYF. CDR3 in DNA: TGCGCCAGCAGCCAACCACGGACAGCTGGAAACACCATATATTTT.

Notes on this clone: Other DNA sequences in the sample encode the same CDR3. The genes are TRBV28 and TRBJ2-7; D gene unclear. Germline lookup yields CDR1 MDHEN and CDR2 SYDVKM. The CDR3 covers 11 residues. V lost 6 bases, J lost 4 bases, and 7 bases lay in between. The CDR3 reads CASSQRYEQYF. CDR3 coding DNA: TGTGCCAGCAGCCAGAGGTACGAGCAGTACTTC.

In regard to this clone: The sample has other DNA sequences that encode this CDR3 too. The chain links TRBV7-2 to TRBJ1-1; no reliable D call. Germline-derived CDR1 and CDR2 are SGHTA and FQGNSA. V dropped 4 bases and J dropped 3 bases, with 9 bases sitting between them. The CDR3 contains 13 residues. The CDR3 nucleotides read TGTGCCAGCAGCTCGCAACGGGACACTGAAGCTTTCTTT. This encodes CASSSQRDTEAFF.

This chain uses TRBV20-1 with TRBJ2-1, with D hard to call. This CDR3 spans 11 amino acids. Trimming shortened V by 3 bases and J by 6 bases, and 6 bases separated the two germline ends. The germline V gene encodes CDR1 DFQATT and CDR2 SNEGSKA (reference sequence). The CDR3 DNA follows: TGCAGTGCTAGTTTCGTCAATGAGCAGTTCTTC. Translation: CSASFVNEQFF.

The genes are TRBV25-1 and TRBJ2-1, with D perhaps TRBD1 or TRBD2 (7 bases each). V gave up 4 bases and J gave up 0 bases, with 19 bases separating them. This CDR3 has 18 amino acids. Germline V gene sequence: CDR1 MGHDK, CDR2 SYGVNS. The CDR3: CASSAVGQRDSSYNEQFF. CDR3 nucleotide sequence: TGTGCCAGCAGTGCAGTGGGCCAGCGGGACAGCTCCTACAATGAGCAGTTCTTC.

The rearrangement joins TRBV2 to TRBJ1-1, with 8 bases that match TRBD1. The germline CDR1 and CDR2 sequences are SNHLY and FYNNEI. J was trimmed by 4 bases and V by 4 bases; bases with no gene match: 5. The CDR3 has 14 amino acids. CDR3 sequence (DNA): TGTGCCAGCAGTGTGCAGGGGGCGGGCACTGAAGCTTTCTTT. Residues: CASSVQGAGTEAFF.

Only a few counts were recorded for this clone. The chain carries TRBV7-8 and TRBJ2-2; unclear D gene. Looked up from germline, CDR1 is SGHVS and CDR2 is FQNEAQ. This CDR3 comprises 17 residues. V gave up 2 bases and J gave up 0 bases, with 13 bases separating them. The DNA for the CDR3 is TGTGCCAGCAGCTTACGCGGTGGAGTCTCGAACACCGGGGAGCTGTTTTTT. This gives the protein CASSLRGGVSNTGELFF.

This clone has only a few counts. The chain combines TRBV29-1 with TRBJ1-1, with a weak D call TRBD1 (6 bases). This CDR3 spans 12 amino acids. Per the germline V gene, CDR1 is SQVTM and CDR2 is ANQGSEA. V lost 7 bases to trimming and J lost 3 bases, with 12 bases between them. CDR3 loop: CSAPGGHTEAFF. CDR3 DNA: TGCAGCGCCCCCGGGGGGCACACTGAAGCTTTCTTT.

This clone has a count of ten or more. The rearrangement joins TRBV30 to TRBJ1-4; possible D gene TRBD1, 6 bases. The V gene's germline CDR1 is GTSNPN and CDR2 SVGIG (reference sequence). With 2 bases removed from V and 12 bases from J, the gap between germline ends came to 13 bases. The CDR3 has 12 residues. The CDR3 sequence is CAWSRGQGQLFF. The CDR3 nucleotides read TGTGCCTGGAGTCGTGGTCAGGGGCAACTGTTTTTT.

The CDR3 is CASSLGLGALYGYTF. The CDR3 nucleotides are TGTGCCAGCAGCTTAGGTCTGGGGGCCCTCTATGGCTACACCTTC. This chain uses TRBV7-8 with TRBJ1-2; D is possibly TRBD1 (6 bases). Germline V lookup: CDR1 SGHVS, CDR2 FQNEAQ. CDR3 size: 15 residues. Deletions cut 1 base from V and 4 bases from J, with 13 bases between.

This clone was counted between two and nine times. The chain is built from TRBV5-6 and TRBJ2-6; TRBD1 or TRBD2 may be the D gene (5 bases each). This CDR3 has 14 residues. V gave up 3 bases and J gave up 3 bases, with 7 bases separating them. The germline gives CDR1 SGHDT, CDR2 YYEEEE. The CDR3 coding sequence is TGTGCCAGCAGCTGGGGGATTGGGGCCAACGTCCTGACTTTC. It translates to CASSWGIGANVLTF.

The chain uses TRBV28 and TRBJ2-2; 7 bases line up with TRBD2. The CDR3 is 20 amino acids. V lost 6 bases and J lost 3; bases outside the gene matches: 22. In germline, CDR1 is MDHEN, CDR2 SYDVKM. The CDR3 is CASSHIIDAPLAEDTGELFF. DNA of the CDR3: TGTGCCAGCAGCCATATTATTGACGCCCCCCTAGCGGAAGACACCGGGGAGCTGTTTTTT.

The V and J genes are TRBV7-2 and TRBJ2-5; D call uncertain. The DNA end lines up better with TRBJ2-7; the J call may be wrong. The CDR3 length is 13 residues. Looked up from germline, CDR1 is SGHTA and CDR2 is FQGNSA. CDR3 sequence (DNA): TGTGCCAGCAGCTTACGAGCAGCATACGAGCAGTACTTC. This sequence encodes CASSLRAAYEQYF.

The J gene is TRBJ2-5, the V gene TRBV19, with 10 bases lining up with TRBD1. The CDR3 loop spans 15 amino acids. V trimming: 3 bases; J trimming: 4 bases; junction bases outside the gene matches: 5. CDR1 is LNHDA and CDR2 is SQIVND in the germline V gene (reference sequence). The CDR3 protein is CASSMGTGEAETQYF. In DNA form, the CDR3 reads TGTGCCAGTAGTATGGGGACAGGGGAAGCAGAGACCCAGTACTTC.

This clone showed up just a few times. This chain uses TRBV20-1 with TRBJ1-1, with D hard to call. Looked up from germline, CDR1 is DFQATT and CDR2 is SNEGSKA (reference sequence). Trimming pared 3 bases from V and 6 bases from J, leaving 8 bases between. The length of the CDR3 is 11 residues. The CDR3, as DNA: TGCAGTGCTAGCATCAGTCCTGAAGCTTTCTTT. Residues: CSASISPEAFF.

The CDR3 region has the DNA TGTGCCAGCAGTCAGGACAGCGTCACCGGGGAGCTGTTTTTT. Translated, it gives CASSQDSVTGELFF. This chain links TRBV6-4 with TRBJ2-2, with a possible D match to TRBD1 (6 bases). CDR1 is MRHNA, CDR2 SNTAGT, per germline. The CDR3 consists of 14 residues. V was clipped by 5 bases and J by 4 bases, with 11 bases between them.

The V and J genes are TRBV27 and TRBJ1-5; 7 bases are shared with TRBD1. The CDR3 extends over 16 amino acids. Germline V lookup: CDR1 MNHEY, CDR2 SMNVEV (reference sequence). The ends lost 7 bases at V and 4 bases at J; junction bases unmatched: 13. CDR3 nucleotides: TGTGCCAGCACCAAATTGACAGGGAGGGGAAATCAGCCCCAGCATTTT. This encodes CASTKLTGRGNQPQHF.